This TCR beta chain originates from a study of T-cell reconstitution after alpha-beta-depleted transplantation in children. The CDR3 is made up of 15 amino acids. The V gene's germline CDR1 is SGHAT and CDR2 FQDESV (reference sequence). The V segment lost 4 bases and the J segment 6 bases; nucleotides outside the gene matches: 8. Notes on the study in general: By one year post-transplant, T-cell counts and diversity largely arose from T cells that were newly produced.

TCRbeta library preparation incorporated unique molecular identifiers. TCRdb fed the PCR reads into MiXCR, producing one record per CDR3 protein. The repertoire holds tens of thousands of distinct CDR3 sequences, 5.8% seen once, with over 30% in the top ten. In this sample, this clonotype turned up many times. Its specificity is not known. The chain joins TRBV11-1 to TRBJ2-1; 8 bases are a match to TRBD1. Sequences were derived from PBMCs, mostly from graft donor cells, sampled 60 days after TCRalphabeta/CD19-depleted stem cell transplant. The source of this sequence is a female patient aged 2 to 10 who had a stem cell transplant for aplastic anemia, so the T cells may come from the graft donor. The chain's CDR3 is CASSSAGTGPNEQFF. The CDR3 DNA sequence: TGTGCCAGCAGCTCGGCCGGGACAGGCCCCAATGAGCAGTTCTTC.